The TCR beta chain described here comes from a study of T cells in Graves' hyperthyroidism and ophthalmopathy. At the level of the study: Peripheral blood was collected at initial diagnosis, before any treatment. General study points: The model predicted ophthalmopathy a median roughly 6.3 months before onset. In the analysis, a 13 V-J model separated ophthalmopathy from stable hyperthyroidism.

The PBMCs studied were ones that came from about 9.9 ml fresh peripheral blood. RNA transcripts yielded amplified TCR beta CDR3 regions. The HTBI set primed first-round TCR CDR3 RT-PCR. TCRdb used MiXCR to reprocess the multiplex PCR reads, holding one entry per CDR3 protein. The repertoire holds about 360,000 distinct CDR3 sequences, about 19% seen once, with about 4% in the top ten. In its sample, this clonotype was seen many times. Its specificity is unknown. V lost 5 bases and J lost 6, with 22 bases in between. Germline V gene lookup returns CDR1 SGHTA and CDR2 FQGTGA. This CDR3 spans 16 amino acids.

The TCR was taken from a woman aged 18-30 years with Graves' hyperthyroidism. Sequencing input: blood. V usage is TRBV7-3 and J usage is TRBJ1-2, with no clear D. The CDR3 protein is CASSPSPEGGVDGYTF. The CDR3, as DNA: TGTGCCAGCAGCCCCTCCCCAGAGGGCGGGGTGGATGGCTACACCTTC.